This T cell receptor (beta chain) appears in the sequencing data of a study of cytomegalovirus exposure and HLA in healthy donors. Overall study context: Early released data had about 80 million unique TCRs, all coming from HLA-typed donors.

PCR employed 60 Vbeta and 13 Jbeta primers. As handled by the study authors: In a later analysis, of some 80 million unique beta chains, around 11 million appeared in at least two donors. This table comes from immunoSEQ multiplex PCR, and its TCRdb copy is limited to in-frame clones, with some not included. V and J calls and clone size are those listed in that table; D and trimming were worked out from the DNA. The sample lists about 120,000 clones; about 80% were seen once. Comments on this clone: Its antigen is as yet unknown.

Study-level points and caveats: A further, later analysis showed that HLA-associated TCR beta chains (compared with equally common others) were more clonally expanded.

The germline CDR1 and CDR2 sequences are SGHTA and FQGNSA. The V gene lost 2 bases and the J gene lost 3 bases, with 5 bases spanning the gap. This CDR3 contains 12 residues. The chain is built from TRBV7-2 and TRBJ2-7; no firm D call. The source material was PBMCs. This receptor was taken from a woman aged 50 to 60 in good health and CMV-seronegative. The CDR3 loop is CASSLNLYEQYF. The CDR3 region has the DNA TGTGCCAGCAGCTTAAATCTCTACGAGCAGTACTTC. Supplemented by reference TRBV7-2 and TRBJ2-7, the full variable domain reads GAGVSQSPSNKVTEKGKDVELRCDPISGHTALYWYRQSLGQGLEFLIYFQGNSAPDKSGLPSDRFSAERTGGSVSTLTIQRTQQEDSAVYLCASSLNLYEQYFGPGTRLTVT.